A single sample is the source of the 11 T cell receptor beta chains below, sequenced in a study of radiotherapy plus CTLA-4 blockade in lung cancer. Repertoires were generated with immunoSEQ multiplex PCR, while TCRdb's copy carries only in-frame clones and drops some. This sample has tens of thousands of clones, with 79% found just once. Source: peripheral blood, taken from a patient treated with radiotherapy plus ipilimumab. The receptor set was obtained from a human donor with non-small cell lung cancer that progressed on radiotherapy plus ipilimumab.

The rearrangement links TRBV27 to TRBJ1-2; 8 nucleotides line up with TRBD1. CDR3 length: 13 residues. CDR1 is MNHEY, CDR2 SMNVEV, per germline (reference sequence). Trimming took 6 bases from V and 6 from J; bases not matched to a gene: 6. The CDR3 DNA sequence: TGTGCCAGCAGCGACAGGGGTTCCGATGGCTACACCTTC. Translating it yields CASSDRGSDGYTF.

V usage is TRBV4-2 and J usage is TRBJ2-1; 7 bases agree with TRBD2. Per germline, CDR1 LGHNA and CDR2 YNFKEQ. The V segment lost 7 bases and the J segment 4 bases; nucleotides outside the gene matches: 4. This CDR3 is built from 13 residues. CDR3 DNA: TGTGCCAGCACTCGGGGAGGGTACAATGAGCAGTTCTTC. Protein: CASTRGGYNEQFF.

In its sample, this clone was seen a few times. The genes are TRBV7-9 and TRBJ1-1; D is unresolved. Looked up from germline, CDR1 is SEHNR and CDR2 is FQNEAQ (reference sequence). Trimming left V 2 bases short and J 6 bases short, with 7 bases between. CDR3 length: 12 residues. Written as DNA, the CDR3 is TGTGCCAGCAGCTTAACGCCGGCTGAAGCTTTCTTT. It translates to CASSLTPAEAFF.

The rearrangement links TRBV28 to TRBJ1-3; tentatively, D is TRBD1 (5 bases). The V and J ends lost 7 bases and 5 bases respectively, with 15 bases between them. In germline, CDR1 is MDHEN, CDR2 SYDVKM. This CDR3 has 14 amino acids. The CDR3 nucleotides are TGTGCCAGCACCATTCGCCAGGGTAGAAACACCATATATTTT. This codes for CASTIRQGRNTIYF.

The V call is TRBV7-8, the J call TRBJ2-7, with D possibly matching TRBD2 (5 bases). This CDR3 is built from 15 residues. CDR1 SGHVS and CDR2 FQNEAQ come from the germline V gene. V lost 7 bases and J 5 bases, leaving 21 bases between the germline ends. As DNA, the CDR3 is TGTGCCAGCAAACAACGGGCCATAGGGCGGGACGAGCAGTACTTC. Amino acid sequence: CASKQRAIGRDEQYF.

This clone was recorded only once. As DNA, the CDR3 is TGTGCCAGTAGTCCAGGGAGCGGCATGAGCACAGATACGCAGTATTTT. Protein sequence: CASSPGSGMSTDTQYF. The rearrangement uses TRBV19 and TRBJ2-3; D assignment may be TRBD1 or TRBD2 (5 bases each). V shed 5 bases and J shed 0 bases, with 15 bases lying between them. The CDR3 contains 16 residues. CDR1 is LNHDA and CDR2 is SQIVND in the germline V gene (reference sequence).

This chain links TRBV6-6 with TRBJ1-1; D gene ambiguous. Per the germline V gene, CDR1 is MNHNY and CDR2 is SVGAGI (reference sequence). Trimming removed 7 bases from V and 3 bases from J, with 12 bases in between. The CDR3 covers 13 residues. The CDR3 bases are TGTGCCAGCACCGACAAGAGCCACACTGAAGCTTTCTTT. Amino acids: CASTDKSHTEAFF.

V usage is TRBV2 and J usage is TRBJ2-2; tentative D call: TRBD1 (6 bases). V was pared by 6 bases and J by 1 base, with 9 bases between. Per the germline V gene, CDR1 is SNHLY and CDR2 is FYNNEI. This CDR3 is 14 amino acids long. The DNA of the CDR3 is TGTGCCAGCAGAGTGGACAGGAACACCGGGGAGCTGTTTTTT. This codes for CASRVDRNTGELFF.

The V gene is TRBV5-4, the J gene TRBJ1-1; perhaps TRBD1 as D (6 bases). The V end was cut by 0 bases, the J end by 4 bases, with 13 bases between. Germline CDR1 and CDR2: SGHNT and YYREEE (reference sequence). This CDR3 has 15 amino acids. As DNA, the CDR3 is TGTGCCAGCAGCTTGGTCGGGGGGGCCGGCACTGAAGCTTTCTTT. It translates to CASSLVGGAGTEAFF.

This rearrangement joins TRBV7-2 to TRBJ1-1; 8 bases are shared with TRBD1. Germline loops: CDR1 SGHTA, CDR2 FQGNSA. The V and J ends lost 3 bases and 3 bases, in that order; junction bases with no gene match: 3. The CDR3 contains 14 residues. The CDR3 here is CASSFGQGDTEAFF. In DNA form, the CDR3 reads TGTGCCAGCAGCTTCGGACAGGGAGACACTGAAGCTTTCTTT. The full variable domain, in which reference TRBV7-2 and TRBJ1-1 provide the parts outside the CDR3, is GAGVSQSPSNKVTEKGKDVELRCDPISGHTALYWYRQSLGQGLEFLIYFQGNSAPDKSGLPSDRFSAERTGGSVSTLTIQRTQQEDSAVYLCASSFGQGDTEAFFGQGTRLTVV.

The DNA of the CDR3 is TGTGCCAGCAGTTTGACCGGGACAGGGTTCTCCTACGAGCAGTACTTC. Protein product: CASSLTGTGFSYEQYF. The chain links TRBV28 to TRBJ2-7; the match to TRBD1 covers 9 bases. After removal of 3 bases from V and 0 bases from J, the junction contained 6 bases not matched to a gene. The CDR3 contains 16 residues. CDR1 and CDR2 from the germline V gene are MDHEN and SYDVKM.